The 21 T cell receptor beta chains below were found in one sample sequenced in a study of T cell clones after liver transplantation. Profiling relied on immunoSEQ multiplex PCR, and the TCRdb table lists in-frame clones only, not all of them. Of 95,000 to 130,000 clones listed, just over 90% were seen once; the top ten hold around 0.83%. Sequenced material: CD4+ T cells from blood, taken 12 months after liver transplant. These receptors all come from a human patient who received a liver transplant. Some T cells may be provided by the graft donor.

The chain carries TRBV10-3 and TRBJ1-1; D ambiguous. Per germline, CDR1 ENHRY and CDR2 SYGVKD. The CDR3 runs to 14 residues. Deletions cut 0 bases from V and 1 base from J, with 6 bases between. The CDR3 here is CAISESAENTEAFF. The CDR3 DNA reads TGTGCCATCAGTGAGTCGGCAGAGAACACTGAAGCTTTCTTT.

The CDR3 reads CASSMEVGSYEQYF. CDR3 sequence (DNA): TGTGCCAGTAGTATGGAGGTGGGTTCCTACGAGCAGTACTTC. The chain links TRBV19 to TRBJ2-7; TRBD2 is a possible D gene (5 bases). Deletions cut 3 bases from V and 1 base from J, with 10 bases between. The CDR3 is made up of 14 amino acids. Germline V gene sequence: CDR1 LNHDA, CDR2 SQIVND (reference sequence).

The V gene is TRBV18, the J gene TRBJ2-1, with 13 bases lining up with TRBD2. The CDR3 has 15 residues. V shed 3 bases, J shed 7 bases, and the junction held 3 bases outside the gene matches. Germline V CDR1 and CDR2: KGHSH, LQKENI. The CDR3 is CASSPTSGRGNEQFF. The CDR3 DNA reads as TGTGCCAGCTCACCCACTAGCGGGAGGGGAAATGAGCAGTTCTTC.

The chain is built from TRBV2 and TRBJ1-3; 11 nucleotides line up with TRBD1. CDR1 and CDR2 from the germline V gene are SNHLY and FYNNEI. CDR3 size: 17 residues. Unmatched junction bases numbered 7, after V lost 6 bases and J lost 0 bases. CDR3 nucleotides: TGTGCCAGCAGATACCGGGACAGGGGGTACTCTGGAAACACCATATATTTT. It encodes CASRYRDRGYSGNTIYF.

The chain links TRBV9 to TRBJ1-4, with unresolved D. The CDR3 runs 13 residues. Germline V lookup: CDR1 SGDLS, CDR2 YYNGEE. The V end was cut by 0 bases, the J end by 4 bases, with 4 bases between. Written as DNA, the CDR3 is TGTGCCAGCAGCGTAGGGTTTAATGAAAAACTGTTTTTT. It is translated as CASSVGFNEKLFF.

The V and J genes are TRBV28 and TRBJ2-7; TRBD1 matches at 7 bases. Germline trimming cut 7 bases from V and 1 base from J; bases unmatched to any gene: 4. CDR3 length: 13 residues. Germline V gene data show CDR1 as MDHEN and CDR2 as SYDVKM. The CDR3 DNA sequence: TGTGCCAGCAACCCGGGACAGTCCTACGAGCAGTACTTC. Its protein product is CASNPGQSYEQYF.

Turning to this clone: The junction shows a germline mismatch at one end, possibly a read error. The CDR3 loop is CASSLMMNTEAFF. In DNA, the CDR3 is TGTGCTAGCAGCTTAATGATGAACACTGAAGCTTTCTTT. This chain connects TRBV7-7 to TRBJ1-1; D remains unclear. Germline V gene lookup returns CDR1 SSHAT and CDR2 FNYEAQ (reference sequence). The CDR3 extends over 13 amino acids. The whole variable domain, filled in from reference TRBV7-7 and TRBJ1-1, reads GAGVSQSPRYKVTKRGQDVTLRCDPISSHATLYWYQQALGQGPEFLTYFNYEAQPDKSGLPSDRFSAERPEGSISTLTIQRTEQRDSAMYRCASSLMMNTEAFFGQGTRLTVV.

This clone showed up just once. V is TRBV5-1 and J is TRBJ1-2; D is unclear. Germline CDR1 SGHRS, CDR2 YFSETQ. The CDR3 has 13 amino acids. Trimming stripped 0 bases from V and 9 bases from J, with 12 bases between. DNA for the CDR3: TGCGCCAGCAGCTTGGACGACTCCTTGCGCTACACCTTC. It is translated as CASSLDDSLRYTF.

The chain couples TRBV7-6 to TRBJ2-5, with 7 bases matching TRBD1. The CDR3 sequence is 14 residues long. Germline assignment: CDR1 SGHVS and CDR2 FNYEAQ. Trimming cost V 2 bases and J 5 bases; bases outside gene matches: 5. CDR3 in DNA: TGTGCCAGCAGCTTAAACCGACAGGGTGAGACCCAGTACTTC. This encodes CASSLNRQGETQYF.

The genes are TRBV6-5 and TRBJ2-1; 12 nucleotides align to TRBD2. The ends lost 2 bases at V and 3 bases at J; junction bases unmatched: 2. The CDR3 consists of 16 residues. Germline values: CDR1 MNHEY, CDR2 SVGAGI. The DNA of the CDR3 is TGTGCCAGCAGTTACCCGACTAGCGGGAGCTACAATGAGCAGTTCTTC. Translating it yields CASSYPTSGSYNEQFF.

As DNA, the CDR3 is TGTGCCAGCAGCCGGACAGGGGGCGAATTTGGGACCCAGTACTTC. This codes for CASSRTGGEFGTQYF. V gene TRBV7-9 combines with J gene TRBJ2-5, with 11 bases aligning to TRBD1. The CDR3 covers 15 residues. The germline V gene has CDR1 SEHNR and CDR2 FQNEAQ (reference sequence). The ends lost 5 bases at V and 7 bases at J; junction bases unmatched: 9.

The rearrangement uses TRBV5-6 and TRBJ2-4, with 8 bases that match TRBD2. This CDR3 region has 15 residues. The V gene end was trimmed by 4 bases and the J gene end by 9 bases; junction bases not matched to a gene: 12. Per the germline V gene, CDR1 is SGHDT and CDR2 is YYEEEE. For the CDR3, the DNA is TGTGCCAGCAGCCCTGGCCCCCTAGCGGGTGTCATTCAGTACTTC. Translating it yields CASSPGPLAGVIQYF.

The chain recombines TRBV27 with TRBJ2-7; 7 bases match TRBD1. CDR1 and CDR2 from the germline V gene are MNHEY and SMNVEV (reference sequence). The CDR3 spans 13 residues. Trimming removed 8 bases from V and 3 bases from J; junction bases left unmatched: 7. CDR3 sequence reads: CASGRRDSYEQYF. The CDR3 nucleotides read TGTGCCAGCGGCAGACGGGACAGCTACGAGCAGTACTTC.

The V and J genes are TRBV4-1 and TRBJ1-3, with 9 nucleotides matching TRBD1. Trimming cost V 1 base and J 1 base; bases outside gene matches: 8. This CDR3 is 18 amino acids long. In germline, CDR1 is MGHRA, CDR2 YSYEKL. CDR3 loop: CASSQVRPGQGSGNTIYF. CDR3 coding DNA: TGCGCCAGCAGCCAAGTTCGGCCGGGACAGGGTTCTGGAAACACCATATATTTT.

The chain couples TRBV14 to TRBJ2-1, with D perhaps matching TRBD2 (7 bases). The length of the CDR3 is 15 residues. V was pared by 0 bases and J by 10 bases, with 16 bases between. From germline, CDR1 is SGHDN and CDR2 FVKESK. The CDR3: CASSQDRRGGIEQFF. CDR3 in DNA: TGTGCCAGCAGCCAAGATCGGCGCGGGGGCATCGAGCAGTTCTTC.

The chain couples TRBV7-9 to TRBJ1-4; D is uncertain. The CDR3 covers 14 residues. The V gene lost 1 base and the J gene lost 6 bases, with 9 bases spanning the gap. CDR1 is SEHNR and CDR2 is FQNEAQ in the germline V gene (reference sequence). The CDR3 coding sequence is TGTGCCAGCAGCTTAGTGGCAGCACATGAAAAACTGTTTTTT. Translating gives CASSLVAAHEKLFF.

The chain couples TRBV5-4 to TRBJ2-1, with 9 bases matching TRBD2. The junction had 7 bases not matched to a gene; V was cut back by 5 bases and J by 4 bases. Germline V gives CDR1 SGHNT, CDR2 YYREEE (reference sequence). CDR3 length: 15 amino acids. The CDR3 region is CASSPSGISYNEQFF. The CDR3 DNA reads TGTGCCAGCAGTCCTAGCGGGATATCGTACAATGAGCAGTTCTTC.

The J gene is TRBJ1-4, the V gene TRBV19; 7 bases agree with TRBD1. The CDR3 runs to 15 residues. Germline CDR1 reads LNHDA; CDR2 reads SQIVND (reference sequence). V lost 7 bases, J lost 4 bases, and 9 bases stayed unmatched. This CDR3 reads CASTALGTDNEKLFF. DNA of the CDR3: TGTGCCAGTACCGCTTTAGGGACAGATAATGAAAAACTGTTTTTT.

This sequence joins TRBV5-1 and TRBJ2-2; unclear D gene. Germline V gives CDR1 SGHRS, CDR2 YFSETQ. Between the trimmed V and J ends, which lost 4 bases and 0 bases, there was a span of 13 bases. This CDR3 region has 16 residues. CDR3 DNA sequence: TGCGCCAGCAGCCCCCATAGCTCCGCGAACACCGGGGAGCTGTTTTTT. Its protein is CASSPHSSANTGELFF. Based on the CDR3 plus reference TRBV5-1 and TRBJ2-2, the full variable domain is KAGVTQTPRYLIKTRGQQVTLSCSPISGHRSVSWYQQTPGQGLQFLFEYFSETQRNKGNFPGRFSGRQFSNSRSEMNVSTLELGDSALYLCASSPHSSANTGELFFGEGSRLTVL.

This clone was observed a handful of times. The chain has TRBV7-8 and TRBJ2-5; the match to TRBD1 covers 10 bases. V lost 6 bases to trimming and J lost 5 bases; unmatched junction nucleotides: 12. The germline CDR1 and CDR2 sequences are SGHVS and FQNEAQ. The CDR3 runs 16 residues. CDR3 bases: TGTGCCAGCAGTTCTCAGACAGGGGGCGCGGGGGAGACCCAGTACTTC. Translating gives CASSSQTGGAGETQYF.

In DNA, the CDR3 is TGCGCCAGCAGTGATGGACGGACTAGTTTCACCGGGGAGCTGTTTTTT. Its protein product is CASSDGRTSFTGELFF. The chain couples TRBV10-1 to TRBJ2-2, with 7 bases matching TRBD2. The ends lost 3 bases at V and 4 bases at J; junction bases unmatched: 8. This CDR3 is 16 amino acids long. Germline V gene sequence: CDR1 WNHNN, CDR2 SYGVQD (reference sequence).